This T cell receptor (beta chain) originates from a study of T cells in tuberculosis. The germline gives CDR1 SEHNR, CDR2 FQNEAQ (reference sequence). The CDR3 runs to 13 residues. J lost 6 bases, V lost 10 bases, and 9 bases had no gene match. Generated by immunoSEQ multiplex PCR, the TCRdb table keeps only in-frame clones and is missing some. The data show 55,000 to 60,000 clones, approximately 85% seen once. Sorting used thawed, overnight-rested PBMC stained with anti-CD3, a viability dye and GMM-loaded CD1B tetramer. C32 glucose monomycolate from Rhodococcus equi was loaded onto the CD1B tetramers.

This TCR was sampled from an adult woman with latent tuberculosis. The source material was CD1b-GMM tetramer-negative cells sorted from PBMCs. The chain employs TRBV7-9 and TRBJ2-1; the match to TRBD2 covers 7 bases. CDR3 sequence (DNA): TGTGCCACCCACGGCAGGGAGGGCAATGAGCAGTTCTTC. Its protein product is CATHGREGNEQFF.